This record concerns one T cell receptor (beta chain) sequence. The source of the sample is a study of PD-L1 blockade in urothelial cancer. This table comes from immunoSEQ multiplex PCR, and its TCRdb copy is limited to in-frame clones, with some not included. Of 50,000 or so clones in the sample, approximately 86% are singletons; the top ten hold about 10%. Documented time point: peripheral blood 6 weeks after treatment start. Patients had locally advanced or metastatic urothelial carcinoma. The V end lost 6 bases, the J end lost 8 bases, and 20 bases lay between the germline ends. The CDR3 covers 15 residues. CDR1 is LNHDA, CDR2 SQIVND, per germline (reference sequence).

The rearrangement joins TRBV19 to TRBJ1-5; D perhaps matches TRBD1 (6 bases). Sequencing was performed on PBMCs, taken around atezolizumab (anti-PD-L1) treatment. The TCR comes from a man aged 60-69 years with urothelial cancer. CDR3 protein: CASRAYHREIKPQHF. CDR3 bases: TGTGCCAGTAGAGCCTACCACAGGGAAATTAAGCCCCAGCATTTT.